These 8 T cell receptor beta chains share one sample of origin, sequenced in a study of CD8 T cells in Susac syndrome. Reverse transcription of about 0.45 to 1 ug RNA was performed with random hexamers. Each CDR3 protein gets one entry after TCRdb re-called the immunoSEQ multiplex PCR reads with MiXCR. The sample contains about 140,000 distinct CDR3 sequences, approximately 95% of which appear only once. The specimen sequenced was CD4+ T cells from PBMCs. All receptors derive from a human donor with multiple sclerosis.

The chain couples TRBV3-1 to TRBJ1-2, with D uncertain. From germline, CDR1 is LGHDT and CDR2 YNNKEL (reference sequence). This CDR3 region has 17 residues. Trimming took 0 bases from V and 7 from J, leaving 21 bases between them. The CDR3 sequence: CASSQDVFDFLRGGYTF. The CDR3 DNA is TGTGCCAGCAGCCAAGATGTTTTCGACTTCCTTCGTGGTGGCTACACCTTC.

The chain employs TRBV5-6 and TRBJ2-3; D may be TRBD1 (5 bases). Looked up from germline, CDR1 is SGHDT and CDR2 is YYEEEE. This CDR3 contains 14 residues. V was trimmed by 6 bases and J by 2 bases, leaving 13 bases between them. CDR3 amino acids: CASILGVNTDTQYF. The CDR3 DNA follows: TGTGCCAGCATCCTAGGGGTTAACACAGATACGCAGTATTTT.

This chain connects TRBV6-5 to TRBJ2-5; D might be TRBD1 (6 bases). Germline V gene data show CDR1 as MNHEY and CDR2 as SVGAGI. Deletions cut 5 bases from V and 0 bases from J, with 13 bases between. The CDR3 contains 15 residues. The CDR3 reads CASSHPSGDQETQYF. The DNA for the CDR3 is TGTGCCAGCAGTCACCCCTCAGGGGACCAAGAGACCCAGTACTTC.

This clonotype was detected a few times. V usage is TRBV7-2 and J usage is TRBJ2-2; TRBD2 aligns across 7 bases. The length of the CDR3 is 13 residues. With 3 bases clipped from V and 6 bases from J, the junction kept 1 base outside the gene matches. Germline CDR1 and CDR2: SGHTA and FQGNSA. DNA for the CDR3: TGTGCCAGCAGCTTCACTAGCGCCGGGGAGCTGTTTTTT. It codes for CASSFTSAGELFF.

Worth noting for this clonotype: Its ends do not fully match the called genes, so a read error is possible. This rearrangement joins TRBV27 to TRBJ2-5; TRBD1 agrees at 8 bases. The CDR3 extends over 12 amino acids. Per germline, CDR1 MNHEY and CDR2 SMNVEV (reference sequence). CDR3 sequence reads: CASSHRGEIQYF. In DNA, the CDR3 is TGTGCCAGCAGCCACAGGGGGGAGATCCAGTACTTC.

The V call is TRBV7-2, the J call TRBJ2-7; D might be TRBD1 (5 bases). Germline CDR1 SGHTA, CDR2 FQGNSA. This CDR3 has 16 amino acids. V was cut by 2 bases and J by 3 bases, with 17 bases left in between. CDR3 region: CASSLRGNIGLYEQYF. The DNA for the CDR3 is TGTGCCAGCAGCTTAAGGGGAAATATCGGCCTCTACGAGCAGTACTTC.

The chain has TRBV3-1 and TRBJ1-4, with 9 bases lining up with TRBD1. Germline V gene sequence: CDR1 LGHDT, CDR2 YNNKEL (reference sequence). The CDR3 contains 14 residues. J lost 2 bases, V lost 6 bases, and 1 base had no gene match. CDR3 in amino acids: CASRQGATNEKLFF. In nucleotides, the CDR3 is TGTGCCAGCAGACAGGGGGCGACTAATGAAAAACTGTTTTTT.

A single count supports this clonotype. The chain has TRBV29-1 and TRBJ1-2, with 9 bases that match TRBD1. CDR3 size: 15 residues. The trim removed 3 bases at V and 4 bases at J, leaving 9 bases unmatched. Germline V gene lookup returns CDR1 SQVTM and CDR2 ANQGSEA. The DNA of the CDR3 is TGCAGCGTTGACCCAACAGGGGGCACGAGCTATGGCTACACCTTC. This codes for CSVDPTGGTSYGYTF.